This TCR beta chain was identified in a study of cytotoxic CD8 clonotypes in ibrutinib-treated CLL. Some clones are missing from TCRdb's copy, which holds only in-frame ones; the method was immunoSEQ multiplex PCR. The sample contains under 300,000 clones, more than 70% of which appear only once. Sequenced material: PBMCs, taken at disease progression, from a patient treated with ibrutinib. The sequence came from a human donor with chronic lymphocytic leukemia.

The CDR3 DNA reads TGCGCCAGTACTACCGGGACAGCGTCCTACGAGCAGTACTTC. It is translated as CASTTGTASYEQYF. The chain has TRBV5-1 and TRBJ2-7; 7 bases agree with TRBD1. The germline gives CDR1 SGHRS, CDR2 YFSETQ. With V trimmed by 8 bases and J by 1 base, 9 bases remained unmatched. This CDR3 is 14 amino acids long. Drawing the rest from reference TRBV5-1 and TRBJ2-7, the complete variable domain is KAGVTQTPRYLIKTRGQQVTLSCSPISGHRSVSWYQQTPGQGLQFLFEYFSETQRNKGNFPGRFSGRQFSNSRSEMNVSTLELGDSALYLCASTTGTASYEQYFGPGTRLTVT.